This T cell receptor (beta chain) came from a study of T cell changes during pregnancy in multiple sclerosis. The table came from immunoSEQ multiplex PCR; TCRdb's copy has only in-frame clones and leaves some out. Here the sample spans 70,000 to 95,000 clones, over 80% being singletons. Germline values: CDR1 SGHVS, CDR2 FNYEAQ. V lost 1 base and J 5 bases, leaving 5 bases between the germline ends. The CDR3 consists of 12 residues. The sequenced sample was peripheral blood, obtained in the first trimester of pregnancy. The V gene is TRBV7-6, the J gene TRBJ2-5; D gene unclear. This TCR came from a female donor with multiple sclerosis, enrolled in a pregnancy study. This chain's CDR3 is CASSLVGETQYF. The CDR3 region has the DNA TGTGCCAGCAGCTTAGTTGGCGAGACCCAGTACTTC. Based on the CDR3 plus reference TRBV7-6 and TRBJ2-5, the full variable domain is GAGVSQSPRYKVTKRGQDVALRCDPISGHVSLYWYRQALGQGPEFLTYFNYEAQQDKSGLPNDRFSAERPEGSISTLTIQRTEQRDSAMYRCASSLVGETQYFGPGTRLLVL.